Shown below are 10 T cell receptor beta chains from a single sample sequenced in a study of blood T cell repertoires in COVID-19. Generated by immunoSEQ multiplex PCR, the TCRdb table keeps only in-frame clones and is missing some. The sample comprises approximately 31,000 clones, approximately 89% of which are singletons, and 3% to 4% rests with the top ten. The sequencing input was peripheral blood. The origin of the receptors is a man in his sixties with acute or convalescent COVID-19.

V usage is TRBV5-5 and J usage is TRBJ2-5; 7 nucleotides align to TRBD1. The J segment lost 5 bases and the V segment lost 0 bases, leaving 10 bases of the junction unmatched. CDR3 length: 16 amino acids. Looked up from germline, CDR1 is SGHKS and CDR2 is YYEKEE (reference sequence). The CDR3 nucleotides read TGTGCCAGCAGCTTGGGGGGTCGACAGGGTGGGGAGACCCAGTACTTC. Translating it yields CASSLGGRQGGETQYF.

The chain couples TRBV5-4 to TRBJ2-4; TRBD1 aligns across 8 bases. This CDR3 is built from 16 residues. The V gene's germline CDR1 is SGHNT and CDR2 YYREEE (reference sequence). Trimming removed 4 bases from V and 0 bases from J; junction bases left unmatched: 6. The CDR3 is CASSRGQGIAKNIQYF. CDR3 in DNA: TGTGCCAGCAGCCGAGGACAGGGCATAGCCAAAAACATTCAGTACTTC.

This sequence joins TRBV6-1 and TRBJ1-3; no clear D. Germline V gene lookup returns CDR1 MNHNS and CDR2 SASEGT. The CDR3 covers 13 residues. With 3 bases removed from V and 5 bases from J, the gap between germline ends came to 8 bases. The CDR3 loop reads CASSDNRRNTIYF. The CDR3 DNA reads TGTGCCAGCAGTGATAACAGAAGAAACACCATATATTTT.

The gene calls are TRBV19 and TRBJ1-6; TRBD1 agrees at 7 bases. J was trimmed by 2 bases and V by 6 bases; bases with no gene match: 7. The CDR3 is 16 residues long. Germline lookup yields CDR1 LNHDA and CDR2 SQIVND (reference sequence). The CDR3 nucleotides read TGTGCCAGTAGGGGGCAGGGGGTCGCCTATAATTCACCCCTCCACTTT. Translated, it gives CASRGQGVAYNSPLHF.

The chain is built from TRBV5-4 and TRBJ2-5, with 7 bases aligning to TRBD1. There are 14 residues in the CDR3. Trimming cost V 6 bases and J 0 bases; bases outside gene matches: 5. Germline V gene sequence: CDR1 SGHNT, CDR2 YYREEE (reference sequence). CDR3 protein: CASTTGQHQETQYF. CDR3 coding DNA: TGTGCCAGCACCACGGGACAGCACCAAGAGACCCAGTACTTC.

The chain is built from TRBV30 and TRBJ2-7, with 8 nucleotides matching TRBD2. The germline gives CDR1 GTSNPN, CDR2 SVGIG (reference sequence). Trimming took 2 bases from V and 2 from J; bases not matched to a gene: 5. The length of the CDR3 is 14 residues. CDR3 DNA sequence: TGTGCCTGGAGTCCGGGCGGGGGGACCTACGAGCAGTACTTC. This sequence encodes CAWSPGGGTYEQYF. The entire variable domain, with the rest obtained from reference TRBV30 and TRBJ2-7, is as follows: SQTIHQWPATLVQPVGSPLSLECTVEGTSNPNLYWYRQAAGRGLQLLFYSVGIGQISSEVPQNLSASRPQDRQFILSSKKLLLSDSGFYLCAWSPGGGTYEQYFGPGTRLTVT.

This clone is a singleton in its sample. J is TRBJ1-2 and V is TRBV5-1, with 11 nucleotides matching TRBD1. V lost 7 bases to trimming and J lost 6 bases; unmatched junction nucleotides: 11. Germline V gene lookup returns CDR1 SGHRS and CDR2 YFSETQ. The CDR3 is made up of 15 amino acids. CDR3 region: CASGRDRGKEDGYTF. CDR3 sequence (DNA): TGCGCCAGCGGCCGGGACAGGGGGAAAGAGGATGGCTACACCTTC. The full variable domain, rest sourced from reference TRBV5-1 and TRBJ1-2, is KAGVTQTPRYLIKTRGQQVTLSCSPISGHRSVSWYQQTPGQGLQFLFEYFSETQRNKGNFPGRFSGRQFSNSRSEMNVSTLELGDSALYLCASGRDRGKEDGYTFGSGTRLTVV.

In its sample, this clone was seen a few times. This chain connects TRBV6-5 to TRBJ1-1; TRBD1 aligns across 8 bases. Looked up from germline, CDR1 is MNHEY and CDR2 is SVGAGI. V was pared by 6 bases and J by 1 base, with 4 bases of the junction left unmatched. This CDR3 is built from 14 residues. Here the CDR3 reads CASRDDRGNTEAFF. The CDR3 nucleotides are TGTGCCAGCAGGGATGACAGGGGGAACACTGAAGCTTTCTTT.

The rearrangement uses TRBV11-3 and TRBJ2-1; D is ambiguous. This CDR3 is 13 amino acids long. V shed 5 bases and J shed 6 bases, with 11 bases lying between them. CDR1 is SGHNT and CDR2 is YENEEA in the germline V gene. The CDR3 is CASSVGSSNEQFF. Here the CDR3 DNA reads TGTGCCAGCAGCGTCGGTAGCTCCAATGAGCAGTTCTTC.

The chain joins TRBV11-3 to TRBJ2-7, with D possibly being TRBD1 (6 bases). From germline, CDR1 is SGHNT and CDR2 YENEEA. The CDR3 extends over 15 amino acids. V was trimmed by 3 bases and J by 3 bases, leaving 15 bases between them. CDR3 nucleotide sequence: TGTGCCAGCAGCTTCGGCACAGGGACGGGCTACGAGCAGTACTTC. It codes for CASSFGTGTGYEQYF.